A selection of T cell receptor beta chains follows, all from one sample in a study of tumor-infiltrating lymphocytes in localized non-small cell lung cancer. Sequencing was performed with immunoSEQ multiplex PCR; in TCRdb, only in-frame clones are kept and a portion is missing. The table includes around 25,000 clones, approximately 64% detected once. Sequenced: lung tumor tissue. Receptor source: a human donor with non-small cell lung cancer. CDR3s include the opening cysteine and the closing phenylalanine or tryptophan. A D gene is named only where the DNA matches it firmly. Clone size is not always given. Where it is, it says once, few, many or a class for expanded clones.

j_gene,v_gene,d_gene,abundance,CDR3nt,CDR3aa
TRBJ2-7,TRBV18,TRBD2,NA,TGTGCCAGCTCGCCCTCCGGGACTAGCAAATACGAGCAGTACTTC,CASSPSGTSKYEQYF
TRBJ1-1,TRBV5-1,TRBD1,few,TGCGCCAGCAGCGGACCGGGACAGGGATCGACTGAAGCTTTCTTT,CASSGPGQGSTEAFF
TRBJ2-1,TRBV5-6,NA,NA,TGTGCCAGCAGCTTGTATGGCGGGAAGCGGTTCTTC,CASSLYGGKRFF
TRBJ2-5,TRBV5-1,NA,NA,TGCGCCAGCAGTTCAAGACAGCCCCAAGAGACCCAGTACTTC,CASSSRQPQETQYF
TRBJ2-1,TRBV5-1,NA,NA,TGCGCCAGCAGCTTTACGGGACCCCCTTTAGGTGAGCAGTTCTTC,CASSFTGPPLGEQFF
TRBJ2-1,TRBV30,NA,NA,TGTGCCTGGAGTGGGGACGGTTACAATGAGCAGTTCTTC,CAWSGDGYNEQFF
TRBJ2-7,TRBV14,NA,NA,TGTGCCAGCAGCCGACAGTACTACGAGCAGTACTTC,CASSRQYYEQYF
TRBJ1-4,TRBV5-1,NA,NA,TGCGCCAGCAGCTTGGAGGCCGCTGAAAAACTGTTTTTT,CASSLEAAEKLFF
TRBJ2-1,TRBV18,NA,NA,TGTGCCAGCTCACCAACGAATGACAACTACAATGAGCAGTTCTTC,CASSPTNDNYNEQFF
TRBJ2-1,TRBV9,NA,few,TGTGCCAGCAGCGGGGGATTAGGCGGGCAGTTCTTC,CASSGGLGGQFF
TRBJ2-1,TRBV19,NA,NA,TGTGCCAGTAGTATCACTACCTTCTACAATGAGCAGTTCTTC,CASSITTFYNEQFF
TRBJ1-1,TRBV11-2,NA,medium-sized,TGTGCCAGCAGCTTAAAAGGGCAAGCTAACACTGAAGCTTTCTTT,CASSLKGQANTEAFF
TRBJ2-1,TRBV11-2,TRBD1,NA,TGTGCCAGCAGCCCACAGGGGTATGAGCAGTTCTTC,CASSPQGYEQFF
TRBJ2-7,TRBV5-4,NA,NA,TGTGCCAGCAGCTCCCGGACAGCTTACTACGAGCAGTACTTC,CASSSRTAYYEQYF
TRBJ2-2,TRBV4-1,NA,once,TGCGCCAGCAGCCGAGACATTACGAACACCGGGGAGCTGTTTTTT,CASSRDITNTGELFF
TRBJ1-3,TRBV6-5,NA,NA,TGTGCCAGCAGTTTCAACAGGGCCGCTGGAAACACCATATATTTT,CASSFNRAAGNTIYF
TRBJ2-1,TRBV19,NA,NA,TGTGCCAGTAGTATATCTGTCAGCCTTTACAATGAGCAGTTCTTC,CASSISVSLYNEQFF
TRBJ2-1,TRBV6-5,TRBD2,NA,TGTGCCAGCAGTCGACTAGCGGCAAATGAGCAGTTCTTC,CASSRLAANEQFF
TRBJ2-5,TRBV28,NA,few,TGTGCCAGCAGTTTGTCGGGGAAGACCCAGTACTTC,CASSLSGKTQYF
TRBJ2-3,TRBV7-2,NA,few,TGTGCCAGCAGCTTAGAGTCCACGGGGGATACGCAGTATTTT,CASSLESTGDTQYF
TRBJ1-1,TRBV4-1,NA,few,TGCGCCAGCAGCCAAGAGTGGGAGGGTAATCGCTTAAAGGCTTTCTTT,CASSQEWEGNRLKAFF
TRBJ1-2,TRBV28,NA,NA,TGTGCCAGCAGTTTAAAAATGGCAGGCTATGGCTACACCTTC,CASSLKMAGYGYTF
TRBJ1-5,TRBV6-1,NA,NA,TGTGCCAGCAGTGAACCCAACGAGGGCAATCAGCCCCAGCATTTT,CASSEPNEGNQPQHF
TRBJ1-1,TRBV30,NA,NA,TGTGCCGGTTATGACGGGGTTAACACTGAAGCTTTCTTT,CAGYDGVNTEAFF
TRBJ2-3,TRBV4-1,NA,NA,TGCGCCAGCAGCGTGGGAGCAGCTAGCACAGATACGCAGTATTTT,CASSVGAASTDTQYF
TRBJ2-5,TRBV5-6,TRBD1,NA,TGTGCCAGCAGCTTGGTGGGACAGGGACAAGAGACCCAGTACTTC,CASSLVGQGQETQYF
TRBJ1-3,TRBV19,NA,NA,TGTGCCAGTAATATCGGGGCCACAGGGAAAGAGCACGACACCATATATTTT,CASNIGATGKEHDTIYF